The 2 T cell receptor beta chains listed next were all sequenced from one sample in a study of blood T cell repertoires in COVID-19. Assay used: immunoSEQ multiplex PCR; TCRdb lists only in-frame clones, some missing. The table records more than 150,000 clones, almost 80% of them present only once. Sequenced: peripheral blood. The receptors derive from a woman between 65 and 79 years old with acute or convalescent COVID-19.

This clone has more than one count but fewer than ten. This CDR3 reads CASSLASYGYTF. CDR3 nucleotides: TGTGCCAGCAGCTTAGCCAGCTATGGCTACACCTTC. The V and J genes are TRBV11-3 and TRBJ1-2, with unresolved D. CDR1 is SGHNT, CDR2 YENEEA, per germline. The CDR3 runs to 12 residues. With 1 base removed from V and 4 bases from J, the gap between germline ends came to 4 bases.

This clone was recorded once. The chain is built from TRBV5-8 and TRBJ1-1; D is perhaps TRBD1 (6 bases). Germline V gene sequence: CDR1 SGHTS, CDR2 YDEGEE. The CDR3 has 14 amino acids. V gave up 1 base and J gave up 3 bases, with 10 bases separating them. The CDR3 DNA reads TGTGCCAGCAGCTTGAACGGGGGGCACACTGAAGCTTTCTTT. Residues: CASSLNGGHTEAFF.